This is a list of T cell receptor beta chains from one sample in a study of T cells in localized non-small cell lung cancer. Sequencing used immunoSEQ multiplex PCR; TCRdb keeps in-frame clones, though not all of them. Of 40,000 to 60,000 clones detected, about 86% appear once; the ten largest clones hold under 20%. This specimen consisted of peripheral blood mononuclear cells, obtained before any cancer treatment. The source is a man between 40 and 70 years old with stage III lung adenocarcinoma. The CDR3 runs from the conserved cysteine through the conserved F or W. The D gene is left open where the match is weak. Expanded clones get a size class; other rows say once, few or many, or leave the size out.

>TRBJ1-3|14|TRBV6-1|TRBD1|.
CASSRDRAGNTIYF
TGTGCCAGCAGTCGAGACAGGGCTGGAAACACCATATATTTT
>TRBJ2-1|14|TRBV7-7|.|.
CASSSGVGVDEQFF
TGTGCCAGCAGCTCGGGGGTCGGGGTCGATGAGCAGTTCTTC
>TRBJ2-4|16|TRBV6-6|TRBD2|few
CASSSIAGGPVNIQYF
TGTGCCAGCAGTTCCATAGCGGGGGGGCCTGTGAACATTCAGTACTTC
>TRBJ2-5|14|TRBV18|TRBD2|once
CASSDGLARETQYF
TGTGCCAGCTCGGACGGACTAGCGAGAGAGACCCAGTACTTC
>TRBJ2-4|18|TRBV9|.|.
CASSVGSPLAGAKNIQYF
TGTGCCAGCAGCGTAGGATCCCCTTTGGCAGGGGCCAAAAACATTCAGTACTTC
>TRBJ2-1|14|TRBV5-4|.|.
CASSLGEAFNEQFF
TGTGCCAGCAGCTTGGGTGAGGCATTCAATGAGCAGTTCTTC
>TRBJ1-4|17|TRBV4-2|.|.
CASSQGSYGATNEKLFF
TGTGCCAGCAGCCAGGGAAGTTACGGAGCAACTAATGAAAAACTGTTTTTT
>TRBJ2-1|14|TRBV6-1|TRBD2|.
CASSVGGDYNEQFF
TGTGCCAGCAGTGTGGGGGGGGACTACAATGAGCAGTTCTTC
>TRBJ2-2|17|TRBV18|.|.
CASFQQTTVLNTGELFF
TGTGCCAGCTTTCAACAGACCACTGTCCTGAACACCGGGGAGCTGTTTTTT
>TRBJ2-2|17|TRBV13|.|.
CASSLLGAGPNTGELFF
TGTGCCAGCAGCCTCCTCGGGGCGGGGCCGAACACCGGGGAGCTGTTTTTT
>TRBJ2-7|13|TRBV4-1|.|.
CASSQDRGTALYF
TGCGCCAGCAGCCAAGATCGGGGGACCGCTCTGTACTTC
>TRBJ2-1|14|TRBV6-5|TRBD2|.
CASTPGTNYNEQFF
TGTGCCAGCACTCCCGGGACTAATTACAATGAGCAGTTCTTC
>TRBJ1-2|15|TRBV2|.|.
CASSMGPRERYGYTF
TGTGCCAGCAGTATGGGGCCCAGGGAGCGGTATGGCTACACCTTC
>TRBJ2-3|12|TRBV2|.|.
CASEREEDTQYF
TGTGCCAGCGAGAGGGAAGAAGATACGCAGTATTTT
>TRBJ1-3|15|TRBV14|.|.
CASSQQALAGNTIYF
TGTGCCAGCAGCCAACAGGCCTTGGCTGGAAACACCATATATTTT
>TRBJ2-1|15|TRBV18|TRBD1|.
CASSLDRVSYNEQFF
TGTGCCAGCTCGCTTGACAGGGTATCCTACAATGAGCAGTTCTTC
>TRBJ2-7|15|TRBV5-1|TRBD2|.
CASRRGDGSSYEQYF
TGCGCCAGCAGGCGGGGGGACGGGAGCTCCTACGAGCAGTACTTC
>TRBJ2-3|16|TRBV10-3|TRBD2|few
CAISEWGSGAGDTQYF
TGTGCCATCAGTGAGTGGGGTAGCGGGGCTGGAGATACGCAGTATTTT